This T cell receptor (beta chain) derives from a study of tumor-infiltrating lymphocytes in primary liver carcinoma. Production of TCR beta cDNA used roughly 0.55 ug total RNA together with a constant-region primer. Modified slightly, ARM-PCR produced TCR beta libraries over three nested multiplex PCR rounds. TCRdb ran MiXCR on the multiplex PCR reads and lists one entry per CDR3 protein. The repertoire has 95,000 to 150,000 distinct CDR3 sequences, around two thirds of them found once; the top ten carry roughly a tenth. Remarks on this clonotype: At one end, the junction sequence differs from germline, possibly due to a read error.

DNA and RNA were both co-extracted from approximately 22-30 mg of bulk tissue that had not been sorted. Sequenced: liver tumor tissue from sampling region 1. The subset denotes: tumor region T1, superior pole. The sequence was collected from an older woman with primary liver carcinoma and hepatitis B virus infection.

The CDR3 here is CASSPGRPDTQYF. The CDR3 nucleotides are TGCGCCAGCAGCCCCGGCCGTCCAGATACGCAGTATTTT. The chain couples TRBV11-2 to TRBJ2-3; D not resolved. CDR1 and CDR2 from the germline V gene are SGHAT and FQNNGV. This CDR3 contains 13 residues.